The 15 T cell receptor beta chains in this list originate from one sample, sequenced in a study of cytomegalovirus exposure and HLA in healthy donors. Using immunoSEQ multiplex PCR, the repertoire was profiled, and TCRdb retains in-frame clones only, with some absent. The repertoire holds approximately 120,000 clones, about 91% seen once, with 1.1% in the top ten. Sequences were obtained from PBMCs. These receptors all stem from a young woman in good health and CMV-seronegative.

The chain links TRBV9 to TRBJ1-2; D is possibly TRBD1 (5 bases). The germline gives CDR1 SGDLS, CDR2 YYNGEE. Trimming pared 4 bases from V and 4 bases from J, leaving 20 bases between. CDR3 length: 16 residues. Written as DNA, the CDR3 is TGTGCCAGCAGCAGCTCACTCCAGACAGTAACCTATGGCTACACCTTC. Translation gives CASSSSLQTVTYGYTF. Using reference TRBV9 and TRBJ1-2 for the parts outside the CDR3, the full variable domain is DSGVTQTPKHLITATGQRVTLRCSPRSGDLSVYWYQQSLDQGLQFLIQYYNGEERAKGNILERFSAQQFPDLHSELNLSSLELGDSALYFCASSSSLQTVTYGYTFGSGTRLTVV.

The chain links TRBV11-2 to TRBJ1-2, with D perhaps TRBD1 (6 bases). The germline gives CDR1 SGHAT, CDR2 FQNNGV. The length of the CDR3 is 17 residues. V dropped 3 bases and J dropped 1 base, with 18 bases sitting between them. CDR3 nucleotides: TGTGCCAGCAGCTTGGGAAAGGACAGAGCAATTAACTATGGCTACACCTTC. Translation: CASSLGKDRAINYGYTF.

The chain uses TRBV4-3 and TRBJ2-1; 14 bases map to TRBD2. This CDR3 has 22 amino acids. CDR1 and CDR2 from the germline V gene are LGHNA and YSLEER. The junction had 22 bases not matched to a gene; V was cut back by 3 bases and J by 6 bases. In DNA form, the CDR3 reads TGCGCCAGCAGCCAGGCTCCTGAGGGGACTAGCGGGAGAGAATCGACGGGCAATGAGCAGTTCTTC. It encodes CASSQAPEGTSGRESTGNEQFF.

This chain uses TRBV2 with TRBJ1-1; 7 nucleotides match TRBD1. Looked up from germline, CDR1 is SNHLY and CDR2 is FYNNEI. V lost 2 bases to trimming and J lost 3 bases; unmatched junction nucleotides: 6. The CDR3 loop spans 15 amino acids. The CDR3 bases are TGTGCCAGCAGTGAAACAGGGGTGGGGGACACTGAAGCTTTCTTT. This codes for CASSETGVGDTEAFF. The complete variable domain, with remaining parts taken from reference TRBV2 and TRBJ1-1, reads EPEVTQTPSHQVTQMGQEVILRCVPISNHLYFYWYRQILGQKVEFLVSFYNNEISEKSEIFDDQFSVERPDGSNFTLKIRSTKLEDSAMYFCASSETGVGDTEAFFGQGTRLTVV.

In this sample, this clone turned up once. The rearrangement links TRBV19 to TRBJ2-1; D perhaps matches TRBD1 (5 bases). The ends were cut back, 3 bases at V and 9 bases at J, with 12 bases in the middle. This CDR3 is built from 13 residues. The germline CDR1 and CDR2 sequences are LNHDA and SQIVND (reference sequence). This CDR3 reads CASSIGAVSEQFF. CDR3 sequence (DNA): TGTGCCAGTAGTATTGGGGCAGTTAGTGAGCAGTTCTTC.

The chain links TRBV7-8 to TRBJ2-1; 11 bases agree with TRBD2. V dropped 1 base and J dropped 7; count of bases not matched to a gene: 15. Germline V gene sequence: CDR1 SGHVS, CDR2 FQNEAQ. The CDR3 loop spans 19 amino acids. The CDR3 is CASSLGDTIIAGGANEQFF. In nucleotides, the CDR3 is TGTGCCAGCAGCTTAGGCGATACTATTATAGCGGGAGGGGCTAATGAGCAGTTCTTC.

This rearrangement joins TRBV19 to TRBJ2-6; unclear D gene. The V end lost 7 bases, the J end lost 0 bases, and 7 bases lay between the germline ends. The CDR3 consists of 14 residues. Per germline, CDR1 LNHDA and CDR2 SQIVND (reference sequence). CDR3 protein: CASITSSGANVLTF. The CDR3, as DNA: TGTGCCAGTATTACTTCCTCTGGGGCCAACGTCCTGACTTTC. Based on the CDR3 plus reference TRBV19 and TRBJ2-6, the full variable domain is DGGITQSPKYLFRKEGQNVTLSCEQNLNHDAMYWYRQDPGQGLRLIYYSQIVNDFQKGDIAEGYSVSREKKESFPLTVTSAQKNPTAFYLCASITSSGANVLTFGAGSRLTVL.

A remark on this clone: The junction shows a germline mismatch at one end, possibly a read error. The CDR3 sequence is CASGEQGDSNTVYF. CDR3 sequence (DNA): TGTGCCAGCGGTGAACAGGGGGATTCGAACACCGTATATTTT. The chain couples TRBV13 to TRBJ1-3, with 8 positions matching TRBD1. There are 14 residues in the CDR3. Germline V gives CDR1 PRHDT, CDR2 FYEKMQ (reference sequence).

This chain joins TRBV30 and TRBJ1-2; 7 nucleotides agree with TRBD1. CDR1 and CDR2 from the germline V gene are GTSNPN and SVGIG (reference sequence). V was pared by 2 bases and J by 8 bases, with 11 bases of the junction left unmatched. The CDR3 covers 14 residues. The CDR3 nucleotides read TGTGCCTGGAGTCGAGGGGGCGCGTCTGTAGGCTACACCTTC. This codes for CAWSRGGASVGYTF.

The chain has TRBV5-1 and TRBJ1-4; tentative D call: TRBD1 (5 bases). V was trimmed by 2 bases and J by 0 bases, leaving 17 bases between them. Germline CDR1 SGHRS, CDR2 YFSETQ. CDR3 length: 18 residues. Here the CDR3 reads CASSFSSRQRATNEKLFF. The CDR3 DNA reads as TGCGCCAGCAGCTTTTCCTCTAGACAGCGTGCAACTAATGAAAAACTGTTTTTT.

The chain joins TRBV10-3 to TRBJ1-2, with 9 bases fitting TRBD1. The CDR3 contains 14 residues. The germline CDR1 and CDR2 sequences are ENHRY and SYGVKD. V was pared by 3 bases and J by 8 bases, with 7 bases of the junction left unmatched. CDR3 DNA: TGTGCCATCAGTGACCTACAGGGGGCGGAGGGCTACACCTTC. Protein sequence: CAISDLQGAEGYTF.

The chain links TRBV29-1 to TRBJ2-5; TRBD1 matches 11 bases. The CDR3 spans 14 residues. The V segment lost 6 bases and the J segment 4 bases; nucleotides outside the gene matches: 7. Germline CDR1 reads SQVTM; CDR2 reads ANQGSEA. The CDR3 protein is CSVDRDRGGETQYF. The CDR3 region has the DNA TGCAGCGTGGACCGGGACAGGGGGGGAGAGACCCAGTACTTC.

V gene TRBV28 combines with J gene TRBJ2-7; tentatively, D is TRBD1 (6 bases). V lost 5 bases and J 6 bases, leaving 17 bases between the germline ends. CDR3 size: 14 residues. The germline gives CDR1 MDHEN, CDR2 SYDVKM. CDR3 loop: CASSPGQGQSEQYF. The DNA of the CDR3 is TGTGCCAGCAGTCCGGGGCAGGGGCAGTCCGAGCAGTACTTC.

This clone was observed a single time. This chain links TRBV6-1 with TRBJ2-2, with 8 bases identical to TRBD1. Germline V gene lookup returns CDR1 MNHNS and CDR2 SASEGT. The CDR3 sequence is 14 residues long. V dropped 6 bases and J dropped 3; count of bases not matched to a gene: 3. The CDR3: CASSMDRDTGELFF. The CDR3 DNA is TGTGCCAGCAGCATGGACAGGGACACCGGGGAGCTGTTTTTT.

The count of this clone is one. Here the CDR3 DNA reads TGTGCCAGCAGTGCACAGGGGGCCCGCTATGGCTACACCTTC. This gives the protein CASSAQGARYGYTF. This rearrangement joins TRBV2 to TRBJ1-2; 9 bases map to TRBD1. Germline loops: CDR1 SNHLY, CDR2 FYNNEI. The trim removed 4 bases at V and 4 bases at J, leaving 4 bases unmatched. The CDR3 spans 14 residues.